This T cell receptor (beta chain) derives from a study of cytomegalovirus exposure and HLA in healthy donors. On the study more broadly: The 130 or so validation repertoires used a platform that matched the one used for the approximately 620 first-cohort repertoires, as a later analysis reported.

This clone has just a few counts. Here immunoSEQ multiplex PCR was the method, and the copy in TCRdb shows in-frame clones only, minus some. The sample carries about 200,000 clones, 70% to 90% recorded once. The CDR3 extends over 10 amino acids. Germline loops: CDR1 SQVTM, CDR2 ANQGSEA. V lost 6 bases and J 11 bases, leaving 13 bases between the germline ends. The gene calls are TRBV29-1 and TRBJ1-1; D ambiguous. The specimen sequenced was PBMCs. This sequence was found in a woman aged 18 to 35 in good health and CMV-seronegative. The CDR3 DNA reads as TGCAGCGTGCCCCCCCTGGTCGCTTTCTTT. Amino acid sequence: CSVPPLVAFF.